Listed below are T cell receptor beta chains from one sample, sequenced in a study of blood T cell repertoires in COVID-19. Sequenced by immunoSEQ multiplex PCR; TCRdb stores in-frame clones only, minus some. The sample carries about 350,000 clones, 75% to 90% recorded once. The source material was peripheral blood. Receptor source: a woman aged 55-69 years with COVID-19, enrolled during active disease. CDR3s include the opening cysteine and the closing phenylalanine or tryptophan. D genes are given only for firm matches. Where a row states a size, it is once, few, many or the class of an expanded clone; other rows omit it.

v_call	clone_size	d_call	j_call	cdr3_aa	cdr3_nt
TRBV4-3	.	TRBD1	TRBJ2-1	CASSQDPLTFSGTGVDEQFF	TGCGCCAGCAGCCAAGATCCCCTTACGTTCTCCGGGACAGGGGTTGATGAGCAGTTCTTC
TRBV7-9	.	TRBD2	TRBJ2-3	CASSYASGGYEDTQYF	TGTGCCAGCAGTTACGCTAGCGGGGGGTATGAAGATACGCAGTATTTT
TRBV5-6	.	TRBD1	TRBJ2-4	CASSLGGPTGPKNIQYF	TGTGCCAGCAGCTTGGGGGGGCCGACAGGGCCAAAAAACATTCAGTACTTC
TRBV27	.	.	TRBJ2-1	CASSLRSGTNEQFF	TGTGCCAGCAGTTTAAGGTCAGGTACCAATGAGCAGTTCTTC
TRBV5-4	.	TRBD2	TRBJ2-7	CASSRGLAGTEQYF	TGTGCCAGCAGCCGGGGACTAGCGGGGACCGAGCAGTACTTC
TRBV6-5	few	.	TRBJ2-5	CASSISGSGETQYF	TGTGCCAGCAGTATATCCGGCTCAGGAGAGACCCAGTACTTC
TRBV27	.	TRBD1	TRBJ2-7	CASSRTGFSYEQYF	TGTGCCAGCAGTCGGACAGGCTTCTCCTACGAGCAGTACTTC
TRBV4-2	.	.	TRBJ2-5	CASSQDPAAGQETQYF	TGTGCCAGCAGCCAAGATCCTGCAGCGGGTCAAGAGACCCAGTACTTC
TRBV5-1	.	.	TRBJ1-5	CASSLEGQPQHF	TGCGCCAGCAGCTTGGAGGGGCAGCCCCAGCATTTT
TRBV6-5	.	TRBD1	TRBJ1-1	CASNRGLNTEAFF	TGTGCCAGCAACAGGGGGCTGAACACTGAAGCTTTCTTT
TRBV12-3/TRBV12-4	once	.	TRBJ1-5	CASSLAGQPQHF	TGTGCCAGCAGTTTAGCTGGCCAGCCCCAGCATTTT
TRBV21-1	.	.	TRBJ2-1	CASSNPGSSYNEQFF	TGTGCCAGCAGCAATCCGGGTAGCTCCTACAATGAGCAGTTCTTC
TRBV12-3/TRBV12-4	.	.	TRBJ1-3	CASSLRHRDTIYF	TGTGCCAGCAGTTTGCGACACAGGGACACCATATATTTT
TRBV24-1	.	.	TRBJ2-3	CATSGAGQSRQNTDTQYF	TGTGCCACCAGTGGCGCGGGACAGTCCCGCCAAAACACAGATACGCAGTATTTT
TRBV5-1	.	.	TRBJ2-2	CASSLYQGAGTGELFF	TGCGCCAGCAGCTTGTACCAGGGCGCCGGGACCGGGGAGCTGTTTTTT
TRBV11-2	.	TRBD1	TRBJ1-4	CASSPGRRGQANEKLFF	TGTGCCAGCAGCCCTGGTCGCAGGGGGCAGGCGAATGAAAAACTGTTTTTT
TRBV6-2/TRBV6-3	.	.	TRBJ1-5	CASSQQNSNQPQHF	TGTGCCAGCAGTCAACAGAATAGCAATCAGCCCCAGCATTTT
TRBV3-1/TRBV3-2	.	.	TRBJ2-5	CASSHTRETQYF	TGTGCCAGCAGCCACACGAGAGAGACCCAGTACTTC
TRBV10-3	.	.	TRBJ1-6	CAIGARSSYNSPLHF	TGTGCCATCGGGGCCAGGAGCTCCTATAATTCACCCCTCCACTTT
TRBV10-3	.	.	TRBJ2-3	CAIMAEAGTDTQYF	TGTGCCATCATGGCTGAGGCTGGCACAGATACGCAGTATTTT
TRBV4-1	.	TRBD1	TRBJ2-3	CASSQGTGTAYTDTQYF	TGCGCCAGCAGCCAGGGGACCGGGACAGCTTACACAGATACGCAGTATTTT
TRBV7-9	.	TRBD1	TRBJ2-2	CASSKRGQANTGELFF	TGTGCCAGCAGCAAAAGGGGGCAGGCGAACACCGGGGAGCTGTTTTTT
TRBV27	.	.	TRBJ1-5	CASSSDGDNQPQHF	TGTGCCAGCAGTAGTGACGGGGATAATCAGCCCCAGCATTTT
TRBV27	.	TRBD2	TRBJ2-3	CASTWGGGPRDTQYF	TGTGCCAGCACCTGGGGCGGGGGGCCCCGAGATACGCAGTATTTT
TRBV10-3	.	TRBD1	TRBJ2-2	CAISESFGTGGTGELFF	TGTGCCATCAGTGAGTCGTTTGGGACAGGGGGCACCGGGGAGCTGTTTTTT
TRBV18	few	TRBD1	TRBJ1-3	CASSPEQGPRNTIYF	TGTGCCAGCTCACCGGAACAGGGGCCTCGAAACACCATATATTTT
TRBV7-2	.	TRBD2	TRBJ2-7	CASSLALGTTLYEQYF	TGTGCCAGCAGCTTGGCCCTTGGGACTACCCTCTACGAGCAGTACTTC
TRBV6-5	.	TRBD1	TRBJ1-1	CASSWTGANTEAFF	TGTGCCAGCAGTTGGACAGGGGCGAACACTGAAGCTTTCTTT
TRBV19	.	TRBD1	TRBJ2-2	CATIGQGNTGELFF	TGTGCCACCATTGGACAGGGGAACACCGGGGAGCTGTTTTTT
TRBV10-1	once	TRBD1	TRBJ1-1	CASSGGQANTEAFF	TGCGCCAGCAGTGGAGGACAGGCGAACACTGAAGCTTTCTTT
TRBV4-1	.	TRBD1	TRBJ1-2	CASSQVGTGGTNYGYTF	TGCGCCAGCAGCCAAGTAGGGACAGGGGGCACAAACTATGGCTACACCTTC
TRBV5-1	.	.	TRBJ2-3	CASSVTRGYSTDTQYF	TGCGCCAGCAGCGTAACCAGGGGTTATAGCACAGATACGCAGTATTTT